Shown below are 7 T cell receptor beta chains from a single sample sequenced in a study of early T cells in non-severe SARS-CoV-2 infection. One entry per CDR3 protein, called by TCRdb with MiXCR from the 5' RACE reads. The repertoire holds some 71,000 distinct CDR3 sequences, with more than 8.5% as singletons. Sequencing was performed on whole blood, taken at baseline. The receptors derive from an adult who was a healthcare worker with PCR-confirmed SARS-CoV-2 infection or an uninfected control (not recorded which).

There are many counts of this clonotype. The chain employs TRBV19 and TRBJ2-2; 12 bases are a match to TRBD2. The germline V gene has CDR1 LNHDA and CDR2 SQIVND (reference sequence). This CDR3 contains 14 residues. The trim removed 4 bases at V and 9 bases at J, leaving 3 bases unmatched. The CDR3 spells CASSRTSGMRELFF. CDR3 DNA sequence: TGTGCCAGTAGTAGGACTAGCGGGATGCGGGAGCTGTTTTTT. Together with reference TRBV19 and TRBJ2-2, the CDR3 gives the full variable domain: DGGITQSPKYLFRKEGQNVTLSCEQNLNHDAMYWYRQDPGQGLRLIYYSQIVNDFQKGDIAEGYSVSREKKESFPLTVTSAQKNPTAFYLCASSRTSGMRELFFGEGSRLTVL.

The sample holds many counts of this clonotype. One end of the junction varies from germline; a read error may be responsible. This sequence joins TRBV10-3 and TRBJ2-6; 8 nucleotides align to TRBD1. Germline CDR1 reads ENHRY; CDR2 reads SYGVKD. The CDR3 has 15 residues. In DNA, the CDR3 is TGTGCCATCAGTGATTCAACGACAGGGGCCGACGTCCTGACTTTC. Protein: CAISDSTTGADVLTF.

CDR3 bases: TGCGCCAGCAGCCCAGGGATCCAGCCGGAAGCTTTCTTT. This sequence encodes CASSPGIQPEAFF. The rearrangement joins TRBV4-3 to TRBJ1-1; weak D call: TRBD1 (5 bases). Trimming cost V 4 bases and J 8 bases, with 14 bases left between them. The CDR3 runs to 13 residues. CDR1 LGHNA and CDR2 YSLEER come from the germline V gene.

This clonotype was seen repeatedly, ten times or more. The rearrangement links TRBV10-3 to TRBJ1-6; no clear D. The CDR3 is 14 residues long. CDR1 is ENHRY and CDR2 is SYGVKD in the germline V gene. V gave up 2 bases and J gave up 7 bases, with 9 bases separating them. The CDR3: CAISEGMKNSPLHF. The DNA of the CDR3 is TGTGCCATCAGTGAGGGAATGAAAAATTCACCCCTCCACTTT.

This clonotype has more than one count but fewer than ten. This sequence joins TRBV6-2 or TRBV6-3 and TRBJ2-2, with TRBD1 identical over 9 bases. The J segment lost 1 base and the V segment lost 6 bases, leaving 9 bases of the junction unmatched. The length of the CDR3 is 17 residues. From germline, CDR1 is MNHEY and CDR2 SVGEGT. CDR3 DNA sequence: TGTGCCAGCAGCCGGGGACCGACAGGGGGGAACACCGGGGAGCTGTTTTTT. Its protein product is CASSRGPTGGNTGELFF.

This clonotype was counted ten times or more. V gene TRBV28 combines with J gene TRBJ1-3; no clear D gene. CDR1 MDHEN and CDR2 SYDVKM come from the germline V gene. V lost 2 bases, J lost 7 bases, and 6 bases lay in between. This CDR3 has 12 residues. CDR3 region: CASSLQENTIYF. CDR3 bases: TGTGCCAGCAGTTTACAAGAGAACACCATATATTTT. Drawing the rest from reference TRBV28 and TRBJ1-3, the complete variable domain is DVKVTQSSRYLVKRTGEKVFLECVQDMDHENMFWYRQDPGLGLRLIYFSYDVKMKEKGDIPEGYSVSREKKERFSLILESASTNQTSMYLCASSLQENTIYFGEGSWLTVV.

The chain joins TRBV20-1 to TRBJ2-5, with 10 nucleotides matching TRBD1. The V gene's germline CDR1 is DFQATT and CDR2 SNEGSKA (reference sequence). The length of the CDR3 is 16 residues. Trimming removed 3 bases from V and 7 bases from J; junction bases left unmatched: 14. CDR3 bases: TGCAGTGCTAGCGGCTCTGGGACAGGGGCGGCGGGGACCCAGTACTTC. Translating gives CSASGSGTGAAGTQYF.